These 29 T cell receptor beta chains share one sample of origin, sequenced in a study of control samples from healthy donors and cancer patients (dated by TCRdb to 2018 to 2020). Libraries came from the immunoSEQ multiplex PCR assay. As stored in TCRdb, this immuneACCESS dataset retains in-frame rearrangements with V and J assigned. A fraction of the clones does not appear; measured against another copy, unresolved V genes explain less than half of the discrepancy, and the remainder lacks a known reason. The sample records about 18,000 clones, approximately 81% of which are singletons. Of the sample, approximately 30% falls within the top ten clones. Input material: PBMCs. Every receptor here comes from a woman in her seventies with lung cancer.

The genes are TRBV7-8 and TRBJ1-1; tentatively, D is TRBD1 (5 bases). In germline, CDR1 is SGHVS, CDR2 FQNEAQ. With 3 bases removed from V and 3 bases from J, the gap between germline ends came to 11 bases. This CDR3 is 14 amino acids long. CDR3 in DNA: TGTGCCAGCAGCTTTCAGGGTGGGGACACTGAAGCTTTCTTT. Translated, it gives CASSFQGGDTEAFF.

The CDR3 sequence is CASSLERGPRYEQYF. The CDR3 DNA reads as TGTGCCAGCAGCTTAGAGCGGGGCCCCCGTTACGAGCAGTACTTC. The genes are TRBV11-2 and TRBJ2-7, with D possibly matching TRBD2 (6 bases). Looked up from germline, CDR1 is SGHAT and CDR2 is FQNNGV. The V end lost 0 bases, the J end lost 4 bases, and 13 bases lay between the germline ends. The CDR3 covers 15 residues.

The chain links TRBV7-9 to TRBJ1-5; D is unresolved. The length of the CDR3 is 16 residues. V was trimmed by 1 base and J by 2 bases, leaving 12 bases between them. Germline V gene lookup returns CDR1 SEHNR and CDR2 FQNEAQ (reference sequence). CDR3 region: CASSLVLGGRNQPQHF. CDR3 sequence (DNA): TGTGCCAGCAGCTTAGTATTAGGCGGTCGCAATCAGCCCCAGCATTTT.

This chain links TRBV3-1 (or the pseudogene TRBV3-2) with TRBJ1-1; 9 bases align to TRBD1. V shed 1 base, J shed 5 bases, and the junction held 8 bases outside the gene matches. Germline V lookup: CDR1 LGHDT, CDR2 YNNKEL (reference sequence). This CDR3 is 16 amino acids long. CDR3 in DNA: TGTGCCAGCAGCCAAGTCTTGGGACAGGGAAGAACTGAAGCTTTCTTT. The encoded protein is CASSQVLGQGRTEAFF.

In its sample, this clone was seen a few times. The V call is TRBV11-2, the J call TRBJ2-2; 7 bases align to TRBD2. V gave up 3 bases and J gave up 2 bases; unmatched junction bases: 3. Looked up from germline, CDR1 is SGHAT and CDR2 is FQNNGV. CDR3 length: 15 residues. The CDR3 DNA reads TGTGCCAGCAGCTTCGCTAGCGGAAACACCGGGGAGCTGTTTTTT. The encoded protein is CASSFASGNTGELFF.

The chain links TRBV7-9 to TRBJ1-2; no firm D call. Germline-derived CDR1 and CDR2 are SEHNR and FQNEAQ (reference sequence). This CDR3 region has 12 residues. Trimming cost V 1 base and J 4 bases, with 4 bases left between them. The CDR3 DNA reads TGTGCCAGCAGCTTAGAATCCTATGGCTACACCTTC. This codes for CASSLESYGYTF.

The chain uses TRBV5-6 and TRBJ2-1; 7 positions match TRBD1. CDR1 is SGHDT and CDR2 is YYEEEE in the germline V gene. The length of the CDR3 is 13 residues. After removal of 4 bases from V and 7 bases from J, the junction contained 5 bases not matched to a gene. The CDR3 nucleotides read TGTGCCAGCAGCGGGGGACAGCTGAATGAGCAGTTCTTC. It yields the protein CASSGGQLNEQFF.

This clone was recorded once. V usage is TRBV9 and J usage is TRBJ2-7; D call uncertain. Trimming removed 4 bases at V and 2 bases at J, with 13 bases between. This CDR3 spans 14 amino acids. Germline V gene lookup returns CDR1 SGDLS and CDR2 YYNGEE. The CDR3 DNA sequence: TGTGCCAGCAGCTCCCAAGGTGGACCCTACGAGCAGTACTTC. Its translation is CASSSQGGPYEQYF.

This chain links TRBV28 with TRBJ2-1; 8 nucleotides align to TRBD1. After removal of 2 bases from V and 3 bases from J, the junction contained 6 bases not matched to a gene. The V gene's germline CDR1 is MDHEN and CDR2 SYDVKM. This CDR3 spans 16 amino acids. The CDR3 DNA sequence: TGTGCCAGCAGTTTAGAGACAGGGGATGGCTACAATGAGCAGTTCTTC. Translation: CASSLETGDGYNEQFF.

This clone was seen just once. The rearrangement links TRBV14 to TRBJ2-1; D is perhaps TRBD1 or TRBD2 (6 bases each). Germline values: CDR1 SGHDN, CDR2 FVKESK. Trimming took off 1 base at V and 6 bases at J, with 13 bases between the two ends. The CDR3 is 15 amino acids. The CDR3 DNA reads TGTGCCAGCAGCCAAGGATTAGGGGGGCCCAATGAGCAGTTCTTC. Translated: CASSQGLGGPNEQFF. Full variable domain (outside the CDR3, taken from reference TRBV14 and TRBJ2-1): EAGVTQFPSHSVIEKGQTVTLRCDPISGHDNLYWYRRVMGKEIKFLLHFVKESKQDESGMPNNRFLAERTGGTYSTLKVQPAELEDSGVYFCASSQGLGGPNEQFFGPGTRLTVL.

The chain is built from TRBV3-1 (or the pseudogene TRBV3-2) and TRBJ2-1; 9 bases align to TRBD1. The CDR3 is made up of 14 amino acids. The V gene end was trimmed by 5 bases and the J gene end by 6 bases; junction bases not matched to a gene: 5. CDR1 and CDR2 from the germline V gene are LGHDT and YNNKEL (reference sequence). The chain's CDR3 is CASSTRQGGNEQFF. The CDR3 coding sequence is TGTGCCAGCAGCACCCGACAGGGGGGCAATGAGCAGTTCTTC.

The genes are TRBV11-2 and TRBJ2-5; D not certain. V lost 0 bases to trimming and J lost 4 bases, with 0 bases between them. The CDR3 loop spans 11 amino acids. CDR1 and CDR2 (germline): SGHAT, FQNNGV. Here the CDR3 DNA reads TGTGCCAGCAGCTTAGAAGAGACCCAGTACTTC. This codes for CASSLEETQYF. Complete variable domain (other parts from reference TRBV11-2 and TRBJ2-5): EAGVAQSPRYKIIEKRQSVAFWCNPISGHATLYWYQQILGQGPKLLIQFQNNGVVDDSQLPKDRFSAERLKGVDSTLKIQPAKLEDSAVYLCASSLEETQYFGPGTRLLVL.

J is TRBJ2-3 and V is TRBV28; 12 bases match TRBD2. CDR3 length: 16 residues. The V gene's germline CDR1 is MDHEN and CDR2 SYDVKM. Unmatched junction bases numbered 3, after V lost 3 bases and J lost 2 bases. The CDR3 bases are TGTGCCAGCAGTTTTGGACTAGCGGGACTCACAGATACGCAGTATTTT. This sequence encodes CASSFGLAGLTDTQYF. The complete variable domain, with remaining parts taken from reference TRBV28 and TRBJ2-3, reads DVKVTQSSRYLVKRTGEKVFLECVQDMDHENMFWYRQDPGLGLRLIYFSYDVKMKEKGDIPEGYSVSREKKERFSLILESASTNQTSMYLCASSFGLAGLTDTQYFGPGTRLTVL.

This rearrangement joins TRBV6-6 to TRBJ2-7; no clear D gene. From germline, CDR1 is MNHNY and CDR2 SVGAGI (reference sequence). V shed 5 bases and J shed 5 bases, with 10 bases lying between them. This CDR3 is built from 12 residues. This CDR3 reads CASSQKVNEQYF. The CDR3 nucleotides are TGTGCCAGCAGTCAGAAGGTTAACGAGCAGTACTTC.

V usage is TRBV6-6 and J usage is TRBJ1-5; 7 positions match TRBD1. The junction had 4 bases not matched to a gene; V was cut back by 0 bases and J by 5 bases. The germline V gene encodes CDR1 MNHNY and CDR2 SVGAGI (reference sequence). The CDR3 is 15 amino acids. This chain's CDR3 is CASSYSGQSDQPQHF. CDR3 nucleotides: TGTGCCAGCAGTTACTCGGGACAGAGTGATCAGCCCCAGCATTTT.

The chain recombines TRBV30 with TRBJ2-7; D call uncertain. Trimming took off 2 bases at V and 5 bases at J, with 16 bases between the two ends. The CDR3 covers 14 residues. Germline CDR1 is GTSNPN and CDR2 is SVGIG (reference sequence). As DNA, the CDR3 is TGTGCCTGGAGTCTGAATCTAGGCGTCGACGAGCAGTACTTC. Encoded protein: CAWSLNLGVDEQYF.

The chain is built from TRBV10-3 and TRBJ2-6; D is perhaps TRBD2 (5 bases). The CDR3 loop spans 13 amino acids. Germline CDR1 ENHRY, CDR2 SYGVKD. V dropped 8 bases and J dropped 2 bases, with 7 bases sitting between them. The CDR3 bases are TGTGCCATCGGGGAGCCTGGGGCCAACGTCCTGACTTTC. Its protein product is CAIGEPGANVLTF.

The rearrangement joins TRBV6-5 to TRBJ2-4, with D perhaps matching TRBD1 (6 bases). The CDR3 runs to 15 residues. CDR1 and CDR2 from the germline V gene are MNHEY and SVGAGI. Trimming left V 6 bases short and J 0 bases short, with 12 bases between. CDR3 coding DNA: TGTGCCAGCAGGAGGACAGAACTAGCCAAAAACATTCAGTACTTC. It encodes CASRRTELAKNIQYF.

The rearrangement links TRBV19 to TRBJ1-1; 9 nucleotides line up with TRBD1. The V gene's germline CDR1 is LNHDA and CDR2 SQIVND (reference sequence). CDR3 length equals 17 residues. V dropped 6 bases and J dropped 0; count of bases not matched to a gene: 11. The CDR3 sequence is CASRARDRAPVNTEAFF. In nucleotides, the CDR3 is TGTGCCAGTAGGGCCCGGGACAGGGCCCCCGTGAACACTGAAGCTTTCTTT.

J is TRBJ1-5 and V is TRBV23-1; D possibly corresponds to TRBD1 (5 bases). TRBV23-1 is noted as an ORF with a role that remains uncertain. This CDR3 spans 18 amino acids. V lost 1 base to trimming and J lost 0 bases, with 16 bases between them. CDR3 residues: CASSQCYRRPYSNQPQHF. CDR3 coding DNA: TGCGCCAGCAGTCAATGCTACAGGAGACCATATAGCAATCAGCCCCAGCATTTT.

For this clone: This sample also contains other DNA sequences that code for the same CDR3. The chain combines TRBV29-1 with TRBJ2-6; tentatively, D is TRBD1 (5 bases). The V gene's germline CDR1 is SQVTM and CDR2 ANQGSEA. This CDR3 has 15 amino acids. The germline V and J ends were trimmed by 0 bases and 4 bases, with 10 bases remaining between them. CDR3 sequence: CSVEEVGAGANVLTF. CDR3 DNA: TGCAGCGTTGAAGAGGTAGGGGCGGGGGCCAACGTCCTGACTTTC.

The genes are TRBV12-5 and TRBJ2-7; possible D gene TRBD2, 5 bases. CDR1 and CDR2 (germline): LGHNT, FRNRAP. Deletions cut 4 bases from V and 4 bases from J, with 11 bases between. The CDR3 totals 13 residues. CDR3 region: CASGSPGGYEQYF. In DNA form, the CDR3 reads TGTGCTAGTGGTTCCCCAGGAGGATACGAGCAGTACTTC.

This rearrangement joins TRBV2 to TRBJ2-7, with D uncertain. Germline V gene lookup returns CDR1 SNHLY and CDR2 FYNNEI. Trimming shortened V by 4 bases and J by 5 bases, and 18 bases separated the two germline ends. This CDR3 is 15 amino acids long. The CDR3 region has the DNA TGTGCCAGCAGTGTCGCAGTACCCCCTCAGGACGAGCAGTACTTC. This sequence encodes CASSVAVPPQDEQYF.

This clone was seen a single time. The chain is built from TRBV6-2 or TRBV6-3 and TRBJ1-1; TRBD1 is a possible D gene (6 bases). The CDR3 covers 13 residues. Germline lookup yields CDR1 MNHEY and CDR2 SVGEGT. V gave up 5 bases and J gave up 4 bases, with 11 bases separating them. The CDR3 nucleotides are TGTGCCAGCAGTGGACAGTTGGTCACTGAAGCTTTCTTT. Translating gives CASSGQLVTEAFF.

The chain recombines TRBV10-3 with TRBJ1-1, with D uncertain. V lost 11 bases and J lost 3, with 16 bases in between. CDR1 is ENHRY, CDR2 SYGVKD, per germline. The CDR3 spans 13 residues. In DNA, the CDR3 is TGTGCCGTATGCACGGGCACCGACACTGAAGCTTTCTTT. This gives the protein CAVCTGTDTEAFF.

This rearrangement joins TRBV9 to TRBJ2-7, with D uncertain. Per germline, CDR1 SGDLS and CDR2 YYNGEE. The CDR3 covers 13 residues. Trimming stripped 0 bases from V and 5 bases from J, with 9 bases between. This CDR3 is CASSVDTTNEQYF. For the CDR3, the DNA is TGTGCCAGCAGCGTAGACACTACCAACGAGCAGTACTTC. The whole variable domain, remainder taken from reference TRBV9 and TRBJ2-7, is DSGVTQTPKHLITATGQRVTLRCSPRSGDLSVYWYQQSLDQGLQFLIQYYNGEERAKGNILERFSAQQFPDLHSELNLSSLELGDSALYFCASSVDTTNEQYFGPGTRLTVT.

DNA of the CDR3: TGTGCCAGCAGTCTTAATACAGGGGGTGAGCAGTTCTTC. Translating gives CASSLNTGGEQFF. The rearrangement joins TRBV12-3 or TRBV12-4 to TRBJ2-1; TRBD1 matches at 8 bases. The V gene end was trimmed by 5 bases and the J gene end by 9 bases; junction bases not matched to a gene: 6. The CDR3 contains 13 residues.

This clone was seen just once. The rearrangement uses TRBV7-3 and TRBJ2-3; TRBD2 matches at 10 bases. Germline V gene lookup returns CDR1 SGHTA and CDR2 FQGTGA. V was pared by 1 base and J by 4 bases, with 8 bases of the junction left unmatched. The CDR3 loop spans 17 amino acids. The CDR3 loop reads CASSLSGQAGGPDTQYF. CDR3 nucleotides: TGTGCCAGCAGCTTAAGTGGGCAAGCGGGAGGGCCAGATACGCAGTATTTT.

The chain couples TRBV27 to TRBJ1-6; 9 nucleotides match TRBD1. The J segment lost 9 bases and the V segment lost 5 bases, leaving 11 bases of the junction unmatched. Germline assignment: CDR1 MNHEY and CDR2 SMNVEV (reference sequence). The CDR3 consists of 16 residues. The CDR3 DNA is TGTGCCAGCAGTCTTCTACGACAGGGGGAGGGTTCACCCCTCCACTTT. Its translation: CASSLLRQGEGSPLHF.